The sample holds one count of the clone carrying this T cell receptor (beta chain). This CDR3 region has 14 residues. The V gene's germline CDR1 is WNHNN and CDR2 SYGVQD (reference sequence). V dropped 6 bases and J dropped 0 bases, with 9 bases sitting between them. The investigators reverse transcribed all of the isolated RNA, so they sequenced expressed TCRB transcripts. Repertoires were generated with immunoSEQ multiplex PCR, while TCRdb's copy carries only in-frame clones and drops some. In the table there are around 250,000 clones, over 12% of which are singletons. The sample belongs to a study of beta chain features in type 1 diabetes.

The clonotype originates from a middle-aged woman in good health. V is TRBV10-1 and J is TRBJ2-1; possible D gene TRBD1, 6 bases. Sequencing input: naive CD4+ T cells from blood. The CDR3 protein is CASSLGGSYNEQFF. DNA of the CDR3: TGCGCCAGCAGCCTAGGGGGCTCCTACAATGAGCAGTTCTTC.